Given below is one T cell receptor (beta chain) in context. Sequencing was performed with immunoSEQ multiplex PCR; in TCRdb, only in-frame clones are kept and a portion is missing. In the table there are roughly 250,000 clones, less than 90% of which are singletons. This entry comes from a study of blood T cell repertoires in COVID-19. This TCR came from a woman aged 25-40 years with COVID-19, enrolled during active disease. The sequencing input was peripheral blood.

The CDR3 loop is CASSSNGNTIYF. The CDR3 DNA is TGTGCCAGCAGTTCTAATGGAAACACCATATATTTT. The chain couples TRBV12-3 or TRBV12-4 to TRBJ1-3; D remains unclear. The CDR3 consists of 12 residues. V gave up 4 bases and J gave up 3 bases, with 4 bases separating them.